This T cell receptor beta chain was identified in a study of T cell responses to AZD1222 COVID-19 vaccine. TCRdb's copy holds only in-frame clones and misses some; the assay was immunoSEQ multiplex PCR. This table has more than 100,000 clones, approximately 88% appearing once. The length of the CDR3 is 17 residues. CDR1 PRHDT and CDR2 FYEKMQ come from the germline V gene (reference sequence). Trimming took 5 bases from V and 5 from J; bases not matched to a gene: 12. The sequence was collected from an adult in good health. The starting material was peripheral blood, obtained on day 0 of AZD1222 vaccination. The chain couples TRBV13 to TRBJ2-5; 12 bases match TRBD2. CDR3 amino acids: CASSPGLAGFREETQYF. In nucleotides, the CDR3 is TGTGCCAGCAGCCCTGGACTAGCGGGGTTCCGGGAGGAGACCCAGTACTTC.